This T cell receptor beta chain was captured in a study of neoadjuvant anti-PD-1 for oral cavity cancer. Background on the study: Around day 43, patients without progression received a fourth nivolumab dose before surgery.

PBMC libraries mostly used roughly 480 ng of input genomic DNA, with six replicates per sample. The protocol was immunoSEQ multiplex PCR, while the TCRdb copy is restricted to in-frame clones and leaves out a portion. The data hold 13,000 to 15,000 clones, with under 85% observed a single time. This sample's time point: after neoadjuvant nivolumab, at surgical resection. The CDR3 is 16 residues long. Germline-derived CDR1 and CDR2 are SNHLY and FYNNEI. The V end was cut by 6 bases, the J end by 2 bases, with 17 bases between. Specimen: PBMCs, collected after nivolumab (anti-PD-1) treatment. The sequence was collected from a person between 40 and 85 years old with oral cavity squamous cell carcinoma. The V and J genes are TRBV2 and TRBJ1-5; a possible D gene is TRBD1 (6 bases). For the CDR3, the DNA is TGTGCCAGCAGGTCATCAGGGGATAAGGGCAATCAGCCCCAGCATTTT. Amino acid sequence: CASRSSGDKGNQPQHF.